This TCR beta chain was observed in a study of cytomegalovirus exposure and HLA in healthy donors. This clone appeared once. Antigen unknown. 13 Jbeta primers and 60 Vbeta primers were used for the PCR. Measured with immunoSEQ multiplex PCR; TCRdb has only the in-frame clones, and not every one. The data hold 150,000 to 200,000 clones, with over 65% observed a single time. This CDR3 region has 14 residues. CDR1 is MNHNY and CDR2 is SVGAGI in the germline V gene (reference sequence). V lost 7 bases to trimming and J lost 5 bases; unmatched junction nucleotides: 10. General study points: Common viral pathogens were later found to be apparently linked to several of the most significant clusters. It was only CMV serostatus that was available as immune exposure information.

The receptor was derived from a man in his forties or fifties in good health and CMV-seropositive. The source material was PBMCs. V gene TRBV6-6 combines with J gene TRBJ2-5; 7 bases agree with TRBD2. The CDR3 nucleotides are TGTGCCAGCACTGCCGGGGGGAGCTGGGAGACCCAGTACTTC. Its protein is CASTAGGSWETQYF.